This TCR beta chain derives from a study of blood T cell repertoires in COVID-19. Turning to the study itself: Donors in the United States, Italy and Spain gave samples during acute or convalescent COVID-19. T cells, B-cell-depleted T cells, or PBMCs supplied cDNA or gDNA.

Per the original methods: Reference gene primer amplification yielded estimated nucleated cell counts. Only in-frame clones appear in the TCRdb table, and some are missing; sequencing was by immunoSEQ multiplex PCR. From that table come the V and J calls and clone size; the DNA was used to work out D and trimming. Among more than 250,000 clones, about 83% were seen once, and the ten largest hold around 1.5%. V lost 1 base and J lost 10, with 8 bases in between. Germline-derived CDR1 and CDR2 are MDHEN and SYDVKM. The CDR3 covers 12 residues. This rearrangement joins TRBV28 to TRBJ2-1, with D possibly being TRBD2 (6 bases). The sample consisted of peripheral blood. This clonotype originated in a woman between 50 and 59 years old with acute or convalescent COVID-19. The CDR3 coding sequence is TGTGCCAGCAGTTTATCGGGACTCGAGCAGTTCTTC. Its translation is CASSLSGLEQFF.